The 16 T cell receptor beta chains presented below share a single source sample, sequenced in a study of blood T cell repertoires in COVID-19. Clones were sequenced by immunoSEQ multiplex PCR, and TCRdb holds only the in-frame ones, with some missing. The sample includes about 180,000 clones, around 73% of them seen just once. The sequenced material came from PBMCs or T cells enriched from blood (not recorded which). The receptors stem from a woman aged 50 to 65 who had recovered from COVID-19.

The genes are TRBV5-1 and TRBJ2-1, with D unresolved. The CDR3 extends over 15 amino acids. V was trimmed by 5 bases and J by 3 bases, leaving 15 bases between them. CDR1 and CDR2 (germline): SGHRS, YFSETQ. The CDR3 coding sequence is TGCGCCAGCAGTCTAGGTAGTGGTTACTACAATGAGCAGTTCTTC. It codes for CASSLGSGYYNEQFF.

The J gene is TRBJ2-1, the V gene TRBV10-1; D gene unclear. V lost 4 bases and J lost 6, with 4 bases in between. In germline, CDR1 is WNHNN, CDR2 SYGVQD (reference sequence). The CDR3 covers 11 residues. Here the CDR3 reads CASSVVNEQFF. The CDR3 nucleotides read TGCGCCAGCAGTGTCGTCAATGAGCAGTTCTTC.

V and J are TRBV5-1 and TRBJ2-7; no definite D call. The CDR3 is 13 residues long. The V and J ends lost 0 bases and 1 base respectively, with 5 bases between them. Per germline, CDR1 SGHRS and CDR2 YFSETQ. The CDR3 spells CASSLDISYEQYF. For the CDR3, the DNA is TGCGCCAGCAGCTTGGACATTTCCTACGAGCAGTACTTC.

V gene TRBV24-1 combines with J gene TRBJ1-5, with 10 bases matching TRBD1. Trimming took 4 bases from V and 6 from J; bases not matched to a gene: 8. The CDR3 runs to 16 residues. CDR1 and CDR2 from the germline V gene are KGHDR and SFDVKD. The CDR3 here is CATSERDRGLPQPQHF. DNA of the CDR3: TGTGCCACCAGTGAAAGGGACAGGGGTCTTCCTCAGCCCCAGCATTTT.

The chain employs TRBV27 and TRBJ1-6; perhaps TRBD1 as D (5 bases). Trimming shortened V by 6 bases and J by 4 bases, and 22 bases separated the two germline ends. CDR3 length: 18 amino acids. Germline-derived CDR1 and CDR2 are MNHEY and SMNVEV (reference sequence). The CDR3 sequence is CASSMEGLGGGYNSPLHF. The DNA for the CDR3 is TGTGCCAGCAGCATGGAGGGTCTGGGCGGGGGATATAATTCACCCCTCCACTTT.

This clone was found once. The genes are TRBV6-5 and TRBJ2-5; 7 bases map to TRBD1. This CDR3 is built from 14 residues. Losses at the gene ends were 6 bases for V and 3 bases for J; bases not matched to a gene: 7. Germline V gives CDR1 MNHEY, CDR2 SVGAGI. The chain's CDR3 is CASSPTGTEETQYF. The CDR3 DNA reads TGTGCCAGCAGCCCAACCGGGACAGAAGAGACCCAGTACTTC.

V gene TRBV23-1 combines with J gene TRBJ2-1; D remains unclear. TRBV23-1 is annotated as an ORF whose role is uncertain. V shed 6 bases and J shed 0 bases, with 21 bases lying between them. The CDR3 length is 18 residues. CDR3 region: CASRKFHPTFNSYNEQFF. The CDR3 DNA sequence: TGCGCCAGCAGAAAATTCCACCCCACTTTTAACTCCTACAATGAGCAGTTCTTC.

The chain uses TRBV12-5 and TRBJ1-4; D not certain. V lost 10 bases, J lost 2 bases, and 23 bases lay in between. Per the germline V gene, CDR1 is LGHNT and CDR2 is FRNRAP. This CDR3 has 17 amino acids. CDR3 in DNA: TGTGCTACCGATCGGGGTGGTCTCAGTGGGACTAATGAAAAACTGTTTTTT. Its translation: CATDRGGLSGTNEKLFF.

This rearrangement joins TRBV5-1 to TRBJ2-5, with 7 nucleotides matching TRBD2. J lost 4 bases, V lost 0 bases, and 6 bases had no gene match. Germline-derived CDR1 and CDR2 are SGHRS and YFSETQ. The length of the CDR3 is 15 residues. In nucleotides, the CDR3 is TGCGCCAGCAGCTTGGCCGCGGGAGCAAGAGAGACCCAGTACTTC. Translation gives CASSLAAGARETQYF.

The chain has TRBV6-5 and TRBJ2-4, with TRBD1 matching 9 bases. CDR1 and CDR2 from the germline V gene are MNHEY and SVGAGI. With V trimmed by 8 bases and J by 8 bases, 7 bases remained unmatched. This CDR3 is built from 13 residues. CDR3 sequence (DNA): TGTGCCAGCCATCTCGACAGGGGGGACATTCAGTACTTC. This sequence encodes CASHLDRGDIQYF.

This clone was seen only once. The chain employs TRBV28 and TRBJ1-2; D remains ambiguous. The V end lost 8 bases, the J end lost 0 bases, and 10 bases lay between the germline ends. CDR3 size: 13 residues. Germline V gives CDR1 MDHEN, CDR2 SYDVKM. CDR3 sequence: CASRPQPNYGYTF. DNA of the CDR3: TGTGCCAGCCGTCCACAACCTAACTATGGCTACACCTTC.

The V gene is TRBV28, the J gene TRBJ2-5; possibly TRBD2 for D (6 bases). Trimming left V 1 base short and J 0 bases short, with 6 bases between. Germline CDR1 is MDHEN and CDR2 is SYDVKM. This CDR3 has 14 amino acids. DNA of the CDR3: TGTGCCAGCAGTTTATCGGGGGACCAAGAGACCCAGTACTTC. Translating gives CASSLSGDQETQYF.

The chain has TRBV7-3 and TRBJ2-1; D perhaps matches TRBD2 (5 bases). V lost 5 bases to trimming and J lost 10 bases, with 15 bases between them. Germline V CDR1 and CDR2: SGHTA, FQGTGA. The CDR3 loop spans 13 amino acids. CDR3 region: CASSPDGLREQFF. DNA for the CDR3: TGTGCCAGCAGCCCCGACGGACTGAGAGAGCAGTTCTTC. Full variable domain (missing parts from reference TRBV7-3 and TRBJ2-1): GAGVSQTPSNKVTEKGKYVELRCDPISGHTALYWYRQSLGQGPEFLIYFQGTGAADDSGLPNDRFFAVRPEGSVSTLKIQRTERGDSAVYLCASSPDGLREQFFGPGTRLTVL.

The chain employs TRBV7-3 and TRBJ2-3, with 8 nucleotides matching TRBD2. In germline, CDR1 is SGHTA, CDR2 FQGTGA. Losses at the gene ends were 5 bases for V and 8 bases for J; bases not matched to a gene: 9. CDR3 size: 14 residues. The CDR3 spells CASSPQRSGGTQYF. CDR3 DNA sequence: TGTGCCAGCAGCCCTCAGCGAAGCGGGGGTACGCAGTATTTT.

The chain joins TRBV6-5 to TRBJ1-5, with 8 bases identical to TRBD1. The V gene end was trimmed by 6 bases and the J gene end by 6 bases; junction bases not matched to a gene: 10. The CDR3 totals 15 residues. CDR1 and CDR2 from the germline V gene are MNHEY and SVGAGI. The CDR3 coding sequence is TGTGCCAGCAGCCGATCGACAGGGGAGGTTCAGCCCCAGCATTTT. Its translation is CASSRSTGEVQPQHF.

This clone was observed a handful of times. V gene TRBV11-3 combines with J gene TRBJ2-1, with 10 bases identical to TRBD1. Germline lookup yields CDR1 SGHNT and CDR2 YENEEA. This CDR3 spans 15 amino acids. After removal of 5 bases from V and 5 bases from J, the junction contained 6 bases not matched to a gene. For the CDR3, the DNA is TGTGCCAGCAGCCCGGGACAGGGGACGGACAATGAGCAGTTCTTC. Translating it yields CASSPGQGTDNEQFF.